The rows below give T cell receptor beta chains drawn from one sample of a study of blood T cell repertoires in COVID-19. Sequenced by immunoSEQ multiplex PCR; TCRdb stores in-frame clones only, minus some. Among more than 250,000 clones listed, 80% to 90% were seen once. The sample taken for sequencing was peripheral blood. These receptors all come from a man between 18 and 35 years old who had recovered from COVID-19. Both conserved end residues are trimmed from each CDR3. The order of the fields is J gene, clone size, V gene, CDR3 protein. Only part of the rows carry a size: once, few, many, or a class if the clone is expanded.

TRBJ1-1 | . | TRBV19 | ASILSGQSTEAF
TRBJ1-1 | . | TRBV12-3/TRBV12-4 | ASTTIGGGEAF
TRBJ2-7 | . | TRBV3-1/TRBV3-2 | ASSRVPSGTRFYEQY
TRBJ1-2 | . | TRBV15 | ATSMTGGGLYGYT
TRBJ2-7 | . | TRBV11-2 | ASSLGLHDYEQY
TRBJ1-6 | few | TRBV27 | ASSLTASLYNSPLH
TRBJ1-2 | . | TRBV7-9 | ASSLADSVWGYGYT
TRBJ2-3 | . | TRBV3-1/TRBV3-2 | ASSPTFGQGTDTQY
TRBJ1-4 | . | TRBV10-3 | AISESIGSPGRREKLF
TRBJ2-7 | . | TRBV5-1 | ASSPSGASYEQY
TRBJ1-2 | . | TRBV29-1 | SVEGQGLTANYGYT
TRBJ2-5 | . | TRBV6-5 | ASSYSGTGWETQY
TRBJ1-5 | . | TRBV5-6 | ASSLATGSNNQPQH
TRBJ1-4 | many | TRBV4-2 | ASSQADTGVNEKLF
TRBJ2-5 | . | TRBV18 | ASSPGHLNGQETQY
TRBJ1-6 | . | TRBV10-3 | AINGRQGLHSPLH
TRBJ2-3 | . | TRBV3-1/TRBV3-2 | ASSQGSSGTLTDTQY
TRBJ2-7 | . | TRBV6-6 | ASSRSGGQGNVEQY
TRBJ2-5 | once | TRBV7-2 | ASSVPGQGLKETQY
TRBJ1-5 | . | TRBV6-2/TRBV6-3 | ASSYGGSNQPQH
TRBJ2-3 | . | TRBV6-2/TRBV6-3 | ASSRPGQGAPDTQY
TRBJ1-1 | . | TRBV21-1 | ASSFRLDSSLNTEAF
TRBJ2-1 | . | TRBV21-1 | ASSAYQFGQGVNEQF
TRBJ2-7 | . | TRBV3-1/TRBV3-2 | ASSTGHEQY
TRBJ2-1 | . | TRBV14 | ASSQVGTGVYNEQF
TRBJ1-6 | . | TRBV11-2 | ASSLREGWNSPLH
TRBJ1-6 | . | TRBV2 | ASSARQGAVSPLH
TRBJ2-5 | once | TRBV5-1 | ASSFGKKTSGLETQY
TRBJ1-1 | . | TRBV11-2 | ASSLGKGTGGRSTEAF
TRBJ2-6 | . | TRBV5-4 | ASELPGANVLT
TRBJ2-1 | . | TRBV13 | ASSPQGPTYNEQF